One sample yielded the 29 T cell receptor beta chains listed below, sequenced in a study of blood T cells in healthy people across ages (dated by TCRdb to between 2014 and 2016). The library was made by 5' RACE. TCRdb names Illumina HiSeq 2500 as the instrument used. The second PCR ran for about 7 to 11 cycles and used a J-beta primer mix along with a sample-barcoded 5' primer. TCRdb cleaned the public reads at Q25 with fastp, built clones with MiXCR and kept in-frame beta chains. Each record represents a unique CDR3 protein, reported with the most common genes and DNA among its rows. For this sample the table gives 1.5 million to 2 million distinct CDR3 sequences, of which 25% to 30% were detected only once. The ten largest clones take up about 8% of the sample. The sample comprised blood. The receptor source for this set is a woman between 25 and 40 years old in good health.

A word on this clonotype: A read error may produce the germline difference seen at one junction end. The genes are TRBV10-3 and TRBJ2-7; no clear D. Judging by the DNA end, TRBJ2-5 fits better; the J call may be wrong. The V gene's germline CDR1 is ENHRY and CDR2 SYGVKD. This CDR3 has 13 residues. The CDR3 loop is CAVSFDIRETQYF. CDR3 coding DNA: TGTGCCGTCAGCTTTGACATTAGAGAGACCCAGTACTTC.

To note about this clonotype: A read error is possible here, since a much larger clone lies one base away. CDR3 nucleotide sequence: TGCGCCAGCAGCTGGGGGACAGGGGTCTATGGCTACACCTTC. Protein product: CASSWGTGVYGYTF. The V and J genes are TRBV5-1 and TRBJ1-2, with TRBD1 matching 10 bases. The CDR3 runs to 14 residues. With 3 bases clipped from V and 4 bases from J, the junction kept 3 bases outside the gene matches. The germline V gene encodes CDR1 SGHRS and CDR2 YFSETQ. Looking up the rest from reference TRBV5-1 and TRBJ1-2 gives the full variable domain: KAGVTQTPRYLIKTRGQQVTLSCSPISGHRSVSWYQQTPGQGLQFLFEYFSETQRNKGNFPGRFSGRQFSNSRSEMNVSTLELGDSALYLCASSWGTGVYGYTFGSGTRLTVV.

V gene TRBV2 combines with J gene TRBJ2-3; 10 bases map to TRBD2. Germline V lookup: CDR1 SNHLY, CDR2 FYNNEI. V gave up 5 bases and J gave up 4 bases; unmatched junction bases: 9. The CDR3 sequence is 16 residues long. In nucleotides, the CDR3 is TGTGCCAGCAGTTTTGAAGCGGGGGGGGCTGCAGATACGCAGTATTTT. Its protein product is CASSFEAGGAADTQYF.

This clonotype appeared once. This chain uses TRBV7-3 with TRBJ2-1, with 10 bases identical to TRBD1. This CDR3 spans 14 amino acids. V gave up 6 bases and J gave up 6 bases; unmatched junction bases: 5. Germline CDR1 is SGHTA and CDR2 is FQGTGA. CDR3 in amino acids: CASSRGQGCNEQFF. As DNA, the CDR3 is TGTGCCAGCAGTAGGGGACAGGGGTGCAATGAGCAGTTCTTC.

The gene calls are TRBV20-1 and TRBJ2-1; TRBD2 matches 10 bases. CDR3 length: 11 amino acids. From germline, CDR1 is DFQATT and CDR2 SNEGSKA (reference sequence). V dropped 6 bases and J dropped 15; count of bases not matched to a gene: 8. The CDR3 DNA reads as TGCAGTGCACCTCTAGCGGGAGATTTGTTCTTC. Translation: CSAPLAGDLFF.

This clonotype was picked up many times. The V and J genes are TRBV7-9 and TRBJ1-2, with unresolved D. The length of the CDR3 is 15 residues. The V gene's germline CDR1 is SEHNR and CDR2 FQNEAQ (reference sequence). Deletions cut 1 base from V and 4 bases from J, with 13 bases between. As DNA, the CDR3 is TGTGCCAGCAGCTTAGGAAAACCGGGTCCCTATGGCTACACCTTC. Translating gives CASSLGKPGPYGYTF. The full variable domain, its missing parts supplied by reference TRBV7-9 and TRBJ1-2, is DTGVSQNPRHKITKRGQNVTFRCDPISEHNRLYWYRQTLGQGPEFLTYFQNEAQLEKSRLLSDRFSAERPKGSFSTLEIQRTEQGDSAMYLCASSLGKPGPYGYTFGSGTRLTVV.

This chain links TRBV7-2 with TRBJ1-2; 7 positions match TRBD1. V was clipped by 3 bases and J by 1 base; unmatched bases: 2. CDR1 is SGHTA, CDR2 FQGNSA, per germline. CDR3 length equals 14 residues. The CDR3 region is CASSLDRINYGYTF. The CDR3 bases are TGTGCCAGCAGCTTGGACAGGATTAACTATGGCTACACCTTC.

This clonotype was observed a handful of times. The chain links TRBV6-5 to TRBJ2-3; possible D gene TRBD2, 6 bases. The CDR3 is 14 amino acids. Trimming removed 10 bases from V and 0 bases from J, with 14 bases in between. Per the germline V gene, CDR1 is MNHEY and CDR2 is SVGAGI. In DNA, the CDR3 is TGTGCCACGAAGGTCGGGACTAGCACAGATACGCAGTATTTT. Its translation: CATKVGTSTDTQYF.

About this clonotype itself: A junction end diverges from the germline sequence, so it may reflect a read error. The chain couples TRBV9 to TRBJ2-1, with D perhaps given as TRBD1 or TRBD2 (5 bases each). From germline, CDR1 is SGDLS and CDR2 YYNGEE. The CDR3 sequence is 13 residues long. CDR3 residues: CVSSAQGAYEQFF. DNA of the CDR3: TGTGTCAGCAGCGCTCAGGGAGCGTACGAGCAGTTCTTC.

The J gene is TRBJ1-1, the V gene TRBV12-3 or TRBV12-4, with TRBD1 matching over 10 bases. The CDR3 has 13 residues. The trim removed 6 bases at V and 7 bases at J, leaving 5 bases unmatched. CDR3 coding DNA: TGTGCCAGCAGCATTGGACAGGGGGTTGAAGCTTTCTTT. It codes for CASSIGQGVEAFF.

This clonotype was detected many times. The genes are TRBV5-1 and TRBJ2-1; 8 nucleotides align to TRBD2. Germline lookup yields CDR1 SGHRS and CDR2 YFSETQ. V lost 2 bases to trimming and J lost 8 bases; unmatched junction nucleotides: 9. This CDR3 has 15 amino acids. CDR3 amino acids: CASSFGSGSGDEQFF. The DNA for the CDR3 is TGCGCCAGCAGCTTTGGGAGCGGGAGTGGTGATGAGCAGTTCTTC. The full variable domain, its missing parts supplied by reference TRBV5-1 and TRBJ2-1, is KAGVTQTPRYLIKTRGQQVTLSCSPISGHRSVSWYQQTPGQGLQFLFEYFSETQRNKGNFPGRFSGRQFSNSRSEMNVSTLELGDSALYLCASSFGSGSGDEQFFGPGTRLTVL.

The genes are TRBV7-9 and TRBJ2-7, with 7 bases identical to TRBD1. V was pared by 1 base and J by 0 bases, with 9 bases of the junction left unmatched. CDR3 length: 17 amino acids. CDR1 and CDR2 (germline): SEHNR, FQNEAQ (reference sequence). The CDR3 DNA follows: TGTGCCAGCAGCTTAGAACCACGGGCAGGGGGCTCCTACGAGCAGTACTTC. Amino acids: CASSLEPRAGGSYEQYF.

Ten or more counts support this clonotype. The V and J genes are TRBV7-2 and TRBJ2-7; D unclear. The CDR3 has 16 residues. Germline V gives CDR1 SGHTA, CDR2 FQGNSA. Trimming shortened V by 5 bases and J by 4 bases, and 21 bases separated the two germline ends. In DNA, the CDR3 is TGTGCCAGCAGCCCTCGGTTCTCGGGCTTTGAGTACGAGCAGTACTTC. Translating gives CASSPRFSGFEYEQYF. The full variable domain, completed using reference TRBV7-2 and TRBJ2-7, is GAGVSQSPSNKVTEKGKDVELRCDPISGHTALYWYRQSLGQGLEFLIYFQGNSAPDKSGLPSDRFSAERTGGSVSTLTIQRTQQEDSAVYLCASSPRFSGFEYEQYFGPGTRLTVT.

The chain carries TRBV21-1 and TRBJ2-7; the table's D call of TRBD1 was not tested on the DNA. TRBV21-1 is a recognized pseudogene. The CDR3 length is 14 residues. In nucleotides, the CDR3 is TGTGCCAGCAGCCCCCCGACGGAGCCCTACGAGCAGTACTTC. Translated: CASSPPTEPYEQYF.

In its sample, this clonotype was seen a few times. V is TRBV20-1 and J is TRBJ2-3; 8 bases align to TRBD2. This CDR3 contains 14 residues. J lost 5 bases, V lost 6 bases, and 10 bases had no gene match. Germline V CDR1 and CDR2: DFQATT, SNEGSKA (reference sequence). The CDR3 nucleotides read TGCAGTGCAAGACAAGCGGGAGAATTAGATACGCAGTATTTT. This codes for CSARQAGELDTQYF.

This clonotype occurred many times. The V gene is TRBV20-1, the J gene TRBJ2-7, with 9 bases matching TRBD2. The CDR3 has 11 residues. After removal of 8 bases from V and 7 bases from J, the junction contained 6 bases not matched to a gene. Germline values: CDR1 DFQATT, CDR2 SNEGSKA (reference sequence). The CDR3 spells CSSGTSSEQYF. The CDR3 region has the DNA TGCAGTTCCGGGACTAGCAGTGAGCAGTACTTC.

This clonotype was detected a few times. The rearrangement joins TRBV7-9 to TRBJ2-1; D possibly corresponds to TRBD2 (6 bases). CDR1 and CDR2 (germline): SEHNR, FQNEAQ (reference sequence). The CDR3 sequence is 12 residues long. The V end was cut by 6 bases, the J end by 9 bases, with 12 bases between. CDR3 residues: CASSSHGGEQFF. The CDR3 DNA is TGTGCCAGCAGTTCGCACGGGGGTGAGCAGTTCTTC.

The chain employs TRBV5-5 and TRBJ2-2; D not resolved. Trimming shortened V by 0 bases and J by 1 base, and 7 bases separated the two germline ends. Germline V lookup: CDR1 SGHKS, CDR2 YYEKEE (reference sequence). The CDR3 consists of 15 residues. The CDR3 loop is CASSLAFVNTGELFF. The CDR3 nucleotides are TGTGCCAGCAGCTTGGCTTTCGTGAACACCGGGGAGCTGTTTTTT.

The rearrangement links TRBV30 to TRBJ2-1, with a weak D call TRBD2 (5 bases). Germline V lookup: CDR1 GTSNPN, CDR2 SVGIG (reference sequence). The CDR3 has 15 residues. Trimming pared 1 base from V and 0 bases from J, leaving 10 bases between. CDR3: CAWSGRFSSYNEQFF. DNA for the CDR3: TGTGCCTGGAGTGGGAGGTTTAGCTCCTACAATGAGCAGTTCTTC.

For this clonotype: One end of the junction varies from germline; a read error may be responsible. The chain couples TRBV9 to TRBJ1-1, with D uncertain. The CDR3 is made up of 15 amino acids. Per the germline V gene, CDR1 is SGDLS and CDR2 is YYNGEE. The CDR3 DNA reads as TGTGTCAGCAGCGGAAGCACGGGAATCGACACTGAAGCTTTCTTT. Translated, it gives CVSSGSTGIDTEAFF.

There are a few counts of this clonotype. V and J are TRBV27 and TRBJ1-4; no definite D call. CDR3 size: 15 residues. V was clipped by 7 bases and J by 0 bases, with 12 bases between them. Germline V gives CDR1 MNHEY, CDR2 SMNVEV (reference sequence). CDR3 sequence: CASMGRGSTNEKLFF. The CDR3 nucleotides are TGTGCCAGCATGGGCCGAGGGTCAACTAATGAAAAACTGTTTTTT.

This clonotype was counted between two and nine times. This chain connects TRBV7-2 to TRBJ2-1, with TRBD1 matching over 7 bases. Per germline, CDR1 SGHTA and CDR2 FQGNSA. The CDR3 is 17 residues long. The J segment lost 5 bases and the V segment lost 5 bases, leaving 15 bases of the junction unmatched. The chain's CDR3 is CASSPPGATGSDNEQFF. The CDR3 DNA sequence: TGTGCCAGCAGCCCACCTGGGGCGACAGGGAGTGACAATGAGCAGTTCTTC.

This clonotype was picked up a small number of times. The chain couples TRBV11-1 to TRBJ1-2; 7 bases fit TRBD1. The germline V gene has CDR1 SGHAT and CDR2 FQDESV (reference sequence). This CDR3 region has 14 residues. With V trimmed by 4 bases and J by 5 bases, 7 bases remained unmatched. CDR3 DNA: TGTGCCAGCAGCTCCTCGACAGGGAGTTATGGCTACACCTTC. Its protein is CASSSSTGSYGYTF.

This clonotype appeared a single time. The CDR3, as DNA: TGTGCCAGCAGTCGAACCGGGGACAGGGCGAAAGTGGAGCTGTTTTTT. As protein: CASSRTGDRAKVELFF. This chain joins TRBV7-2 and TRBJ2-2, with 9 bases that match TRBD1. Germline V lookup: CDR1 SGHTA, CDR2 FQGNSA. The CDR3 is 16 residues long. V dropped 6 bases and J dropped 10; count of bases not matched to a gene: 15.

The rearrangement joins TRBV20-1 to TRBJ1-3, with a possible D match to TRBD1 (5 bases). The CDR3 runs to 15 residues. The germline V gene encodes CDR1 DFQATT and CDR2 SNEGSKA (reference sequence). V lost 5 bases, J lost 0 bases, and 14 bases lay in between. The CDR3 loop is CSAPAHQGSGNTIYF. The CDR3 bases are TGCAGTGCTCCTGCCCACCAGGGCTCTGGAAACACCATATATTTT.

CDR3 in DNA: TGTGCCAGCAGTCCCGGGCACACCGGGGAGCTGTTTTTT. Translation: CASSPGHTGELFF. This chain connects TRBV6-2 or TRBV6-3 to TRBJ2-2; D remains ambiguous. This CDR3 has 13 amino acids. CDR1 and CDR2 (germline): MNHEY, SVGEGT. V was clipped by 5 bases and J by 3 bases, with 7 bases between them.

The chain links TRBV6-5 to TRBJ2-7, with 9 bases lining up with TRBD1. V dropped 0 bases and J dropped 2; count of bases not matched to a gene: 8. This CDR3 contains 17 residues. From germline, CDR1 is MNHEY and CDR2 SVGAGI. The CDR3: CASSYSGGQGRTYEQYF. The CDR3 DNA sequence: TGTGCCAGCAGTTACTCGGGAGGACAGGGGAGGACCTACGAGCAGTACTTC.

As regards this clonotype: Its ends do not fully match the called genes, so a read error is possible. The chain is built from TRBV2 and TRBJ2-5; 11 bases are a match to TRBD2. The CDR3 extends over 16 amino acids. Per germline, CDR1 SNHLY and CDR2 FYNNEI. CDR3 loop: CASRPRLAGYQGTQYF. The CDR3 nucleotides are TGTGCCAGCAGGCCCAGACTAGCGGGATACCAAGGGACCCAGTACTTC.

This clonotype was detected once. The V gene is TRBV2, the J gene TRBJ1-2, with unresolved D. The CDR3 covers 15 residues. Germline V CDR1 and CDR2: SNHLY, FYNNEI. V was cut by 5 bases and J by 0 bases, with 13 bases left in between. This chain's CDR3 is CASSKRTLPNYGYTF. The CDR3 DNA reads TGTGCCAGCAGTAAACGAACTCTTCCTAACTATGGCTACACCTTC.